The 23 T cell receptor beta chains below were found in one sample sequenced in a study of blood T cell repertoires in COVID-19. Some clones are missing from TCRdb's copy, which holds only in-frame ones; the method was immunoSEQ multiplex PCR. The sample lists about 76,000 clones, approximately 86% seen once, with over 15% in the top ten. What was sequenced was peripheral blood. These receptors originate from a human donor in a cohort sampled during active COVID-19.

The CDR3 reads CASSKTNTGELFF. The DNA of the CDR3 is TGTGCCAGCAGTAAGACAAACACCGGGGAGCTGTTTTTT. This rearrangement joins TRBV14 to TRBJ2-2; D not resolved. CDR3 length: 13 amino acids. Germline assignment: CDR1 SGHDN and CDR2 FVKESK. Trimming removed 6 bases at V and 2 bases at J, with 7 bases between.

This CDR3 reads CASSLMTGGAGAGELFF. DNA of the CDR3: TGTGCCAGCAGCTTAATGACGGGCGGGGCCGGCGCCGGGGAGCTGTTTTTT. The rearrangement joins TRBV7-3 to TRBJ2-2; D may be TRBD2 (6 bases). This CDR3 has 17 amino acids. The V gene's germline CDR1 is SGHTA and CDR2 FQGTGA. V was trimmed by 1 base and J by 6 bases, leaving 18 bases between them.

As regards this clone: A junction boundary mismatches the germline segment, possibly from a read error. This rearrangement joins TRBV3-1 (or the pseudogene TRBV3-2) to TRBJ2-1, with TRBD2 identical over 8 bases. Germline CDR1 is LGHDT and CDR2 is YNNKEL (reference sequence). This CDR3 has 18 amino acids. Here the CDR3 reads CASSEPSGGGGHLWELIF. DNA for the CDR3: TGTGCCAGCAGCGAGCCTTCGGGAGGCGGGGGGCATCTTTGGGAGTTAATCTTC.

The chain recombines TRBV5-1 with TRBJ2-3; D might be TRBD1 (6 bases). V was clipped by 4 bases and J by 4 bases, with 16 bases between them. Germline-derived CDR1 and CDR2 are SGHRS and YFSETQ. The CDR3 totals 15 residues. CDR3 coding DNA: TGCGCCAGCAGCGTTTTAACAGGGATCTCAGATACGCAGTATTTT. This codes for CASSVLTGISDTQYF. The whole variable domain, filled in from reference TRBV5-1 and TRBJ2-3, reads KAGVTQTPRYLIKTRGQQVTLSCSPISGHRSVSWYQQTPGQGLQFLFEYFSETQRNKGNFPGRFSGRQFSNSRSEMNVSTLELGDSALYLCASSVLTGISDTQYFGPGTRLTVL.

The rearrangement joins TRBV2 to TRBJ2-1, with 7 bases lining up with TRBD1. Germline V gene lookup returns CDR1 SNHLY and CDR2 FYNNEI. Unmatched junction bases numbered 6, after V lost 7 bases and J lost 9 bases. The CDR3 spans 12 residues. The CDR3 region is CASTEDRAEQFF. The CDR3 bases are TGTGCCAGCACCGAAGACAGGGCTGAGCAGTTCTTC.

The chain employs TRBV7-9 and TRBJ1-3, with 7 bases that match TRBD1. The germline CDR1 and CDR2 sequences are SEHNR and FQNEAQ (reference sequence). Trimming removed 5 bases from V and 1 base from J; junction bases left unmatched: 11. The length of the CDR3 is 17 residues. The CDR3 DNA is TGTGCCAGCAGCCCCCCCGGACAGGCAGATTCTGGAAACACCATATATTTT. Its protein product is CASSPPGQADSGNTIYF.

This sequence joins TRBV6-5 and TRBJ2-1; D is unclear. Trimming left V 2 bases short and J 7 bases short, with 3 bases between. The CDR3 contains 11 residues. Germline CDR1 and CDR2: MNHEY and SVGAGI. This CDR3 reads CASSYENEQFF. The CDR3 DNA reads TGTGCCAGCAGTTACGAGAATGAGCAGTTCTTC.

The V call is TRBV5-6, the J call TRBJ1-5; a possible D gene is TRBD1 (5 bases). Trimming removed 0 bases at V and 6 bases at J, with 7 bases between. Germline V gives CDR1 SGHDT, CDR2 YYEEEE. CDR3 length: 13 residues. CDR3 protein: CASSLADSQPQHF. The CDR3 coding sequence is TGTGCCAGCAGCTTGGCAGACAGTCAGCCCCAGCATTTT.

This chain links TRBV19 with TRBJ1-2; 9 positions agree with TRBD1. This CDR3 is 14 amino acids long. The germline gives CDR1 LNHDA, CDR2 SQIVND (reference sequence). J gave up 8 bases and V 3 bases, and 7 bases lay outside the gene matches. The CDR3 spells CASSILGQGYGYTF. As DNA, the CDR3 is TGTGCCAGTAGTATCCTGGGACAGGGATACGGCTACACCTTC.

J is TRBJ2-1 and V is TRBV3-1 (or the pseudogene TRBV3-2), with TRBD2 identical over 11 bases. V shed 5 bases and J 15 bases; nucleotides not matched to a gene: 6. The CDR3 has 12 amino acids. Germline lookup yields CDR1 LGHDT and CDR2 YNNKEL (reference sequence). The CDR3 region has the DNA TGTGCCAGCAGCTTAGCGGGGGGGCCACGGTTCTTC. This codes for CASSLAGGPRFF.

The chain joins TRBV28 to TRBJ1-2; TRBD1 matches at 8 bases. Germline V lookup: CDR1 MDHEN, CDR2 SYDVKM. The CDR3 runs 15 residues. The CDR3 region is CAWTPHGQGNYGYTF. For the CDR3, the DNA is TGTGCTTGGACCCCCCACGGACAGGGAAACTATGGCTACACCTTC.

The gene calls are TRBV19 and TRBJ2-2; no reliable D call. The germline V and J ends were trimmed by 7 bases and 0 bases, with 12 bases remaining between them. Germline V gene data show CDR1 as LNHDA and CDR2 as SQIVND (reference sequence). CDR3 size: 15 residues. DNA for the CDR3: TGTGCCAGTACTCTGTCCGTCGCGAACACCGGGGAGCTGTTTTTT. This sequence encodes CASTLSVANTGELFF.

This chain uses TRBV9 with TRBJ2-3; perhaps TRBD2 as D (6 bases). This CDR3 region has 15 residues. Trimming shortened V by 0 bases and J by 3 bases, and 11 bases separated the two germline ends. Germline-derived CDR1 and CDR2 are SGDLS and YYNGEE. The CDR3 DNA reads as TGTGCCAGCAGCGTAGAGCTAGCGCGAACAGATACGCAGTATTTT. Amino acid sequence: CASSVELARTDTQYF.

V is TRBV29-1 and J is TRBJ2-1; 10 bases are shared with TRBD2. The junction had 8 bases not matched to a gene; V was cut back by 6 bases and J by 0 bases. This CDR3 is built from 16 residues. CDR1 is SQVTM and CDR2 is ANQGSEA in the germline V gene. CDR3 residues: CSVNPRLAGSYNEQFF. The DNA of the CDR3 is TGCAGCGTCAACCCACGACTAGCGGGCTCCTACAATGAGCAGTTCTTC.

The chain joins TRBV5-6 to TRBJ1-2, with 7 bases fitting TRBD1. The CDR3 has 14 residues. The J segment lost 0 bases and the V segment lost 1 base, leaving 0 bases of the junction unmatched. Germline V CDR1 and CDR2: SGHDT, YYEEEE. For the CDR3, the DNA is TGTGCCAGCAGCTTGACAGGGGCTAACTATGGCTACACCTTC. Protein product: CASSLTGANYGYTF.

In DNA, the CDR3 is TGCGCCAGCAGCCCGACTAGCGGGAACTACGAGCAGTACTTC. Translating it yields CASSPTSGNYEQYF. The V and J genes are TRBV5-1 and TRBJ2-7; 11 positions match TRBD2. The CDR3 has 14 amino acids. Germline loops: CDR1 SGHRS, CDR2 YFSETQ. V lost 4 bases to trimming and J lost 3 bases; unmatched junction nucleotides: 3.

This chain links TRBV3-1 (or the pseudogene TRBV3-2) with TRBJ2-5; 9 positions match TRBD2. The ends lost 1 base at V and 7 bases at J; junction bases unmatched: 10. The CDR3 sequence is 16 residues long. CDR1 and CDR2 (germline): LGHDT, YNNKEL (reference sequence). The CDR3 coding sequence is TGTGCCAGCAGCCAAGGGGGAGCGGGGGGCGCCGGGACCCAGTACTTC. Translation: CASSQGGAGGAGTQYF.

The chain joins TRBV4-3 to TRBJ2-3; 9 positions agree with TRBD2. In germline, CDR1 is LGHNA, CDR2 YSLEER. This CDR3 has 15 residues. The ends lost 4 bases at V and 6 bases at J; junction bases unmatched: 8. CDR3 in DNA: TGCGCCAGCAGCCCATTAGCGGGGGCAGGGGATACGCAGTATTTT. Translated: CASSPLAGAGDTQYF.

The chain couples TRBV29-1 to TRBJ2-3, with a weak D call TRBD1 (6 bases). CDR1 and CDR2 (germline): SQVTM, ANQGSEA. The CDR3 runs 14 residues. Trimming removed 0 bases from V and 3 bases from J, with 10 bases in between. The CDR3 DNA follows: TGCAGCGTTGAAGAGGTCAGGGGTACAGATACGCAGTATTTT. It yields the protein CSVEEVRGTDTQYF.

The genes are TRBV27 and TRBJ1-1, with no clear D. Trimming stripped 2 bases from V and 0 bases from J, with 7 bases between. This CDR3 spans 14 amino acids. CDR1 is MNHEY, CDR2 SMNVEV, per germline (reference sequence). Written as DNA, the CDR3 is TGTGCCAGCAGTTTAAACGGGATGAACACTGAAGCTTTCTTT. Translation gives CASSLNGMNTEAFF.

The chain is built from TRBV24-1 and TRBJ2-5; TRBD1 agrees at 7 bases. CDR1 and CDR2 from the germline V gene are KGHDR and SFDVKD. With V trimmed by 5 bases and J by 5 bases, 4 bases remained unmatched. The CDR3 extends over 13 amino acids. CDR3 region: CATSGGGWETQYF. The CDR3 DNA sequence: TGTGCCACCAGTGGAGGGGGCTGGGAGACCCAGTACTTC.

This chain joins TRBV28 and TRBJ1-3; a weak D match, TRBD1 (5 bases). Between the trimmed V and J ends, which lost 2 bases and 2 bases, there was a span of 10 bases. The CDR3 extends over 15 amino acids. The germline gives CDR1 MDHEN, CDR2 SYDVKM. CDR3 coding DNA: TGTGCCAGCAGTTTACAGGGTAGACCTGGAAACACCATATATTTT. Protein product: CASSLQGRPGNTIYF.

The V and J genes are TRBV7-3 and TRBJ2-1, with a possible D match to TRBD1 (6 bases). There are 14 residues in the CDR3. Trimming left V 7 bases short and J 2 bases short, with 12 bases between. Germline loops: CDR1 SGHTA, CDR2 FQGTGA. The CDR3 loop reads CASTGAGAYNEQFF. In DNA, the CDR3 is TGTGCCAGCACCGGCGCAGGGGCCTACAATGAGCAGTTCTTC.